This T cell receptor (beta chain) was found in a study of spatial heterogeneity in lung cancer. This clonotype was detected only a few times. TCRdb re-called the 5' RACE reads through MiXCR, storing one row per CDR3 protein. The sample has about 56,000 distinct CDR3 sequences, roughly 7.9% seen once. Time point given: sample taken at primary tumor resection. Unsorted whole RNA samples from tumor, nontumor lung or frozen PBMC were sequenced. This TCR was recovered from a female donor with early-stage non-small cell lung cancer. The sequenced sample was PBMCs, obtained at surgery.

CDR3 amino acids: CASSQDGGGEKLFF. The CDR3 DNA sequence: TGTGCCAGCAGCCAAGACGGGGGCGGTGAAAAACTGTTTTTT. This rearrangement joins TRBV3-1 to TRBJ1-4, with TRBD1 as a possible D gene (6 bases). In germline, CDR1 is LGHDT, CDR2 YNNKEL (reference sequence). The V gene lost 0 bases and the J gene lost 7 bases, with 9 bases spanning the gap. This CDR3 contains 14 residues.